This T cell receptor (beta chain) came from a study of blood T cell repertoires in COVID-19. On the study more broadly: The samples span acute and convalescent COVID-19 from the United States, Italy and Spain.

Germline V CDR1 and CDR2: MNHEY, SVGAGI. After removal of 6 bases from V and 10 bases from J, the junction contained 10 bases not matched to a gene. CDR3 length equals 14 residues. TCRdb's table, derived via immunoSEQ multiplex PCR, lists solely in-frame clones and lacks some. The data hold roughly 26,000 clones, with about nine tenths observed a single time. Sequencing was done on a sample of peripheral blood. The sequence came from a human donor in a cohort sampled during active COVID-19. The chain combines TRBV6-5 with TRBJ2-1, with 9 positions matching TRBD1. The CDR3 protein is CASSWGQGLMEQFF. CDR3 DNA: TGTGCCAGCAGCTGGGGACAGGGTCTCATGGAGCAGTTCTTC.